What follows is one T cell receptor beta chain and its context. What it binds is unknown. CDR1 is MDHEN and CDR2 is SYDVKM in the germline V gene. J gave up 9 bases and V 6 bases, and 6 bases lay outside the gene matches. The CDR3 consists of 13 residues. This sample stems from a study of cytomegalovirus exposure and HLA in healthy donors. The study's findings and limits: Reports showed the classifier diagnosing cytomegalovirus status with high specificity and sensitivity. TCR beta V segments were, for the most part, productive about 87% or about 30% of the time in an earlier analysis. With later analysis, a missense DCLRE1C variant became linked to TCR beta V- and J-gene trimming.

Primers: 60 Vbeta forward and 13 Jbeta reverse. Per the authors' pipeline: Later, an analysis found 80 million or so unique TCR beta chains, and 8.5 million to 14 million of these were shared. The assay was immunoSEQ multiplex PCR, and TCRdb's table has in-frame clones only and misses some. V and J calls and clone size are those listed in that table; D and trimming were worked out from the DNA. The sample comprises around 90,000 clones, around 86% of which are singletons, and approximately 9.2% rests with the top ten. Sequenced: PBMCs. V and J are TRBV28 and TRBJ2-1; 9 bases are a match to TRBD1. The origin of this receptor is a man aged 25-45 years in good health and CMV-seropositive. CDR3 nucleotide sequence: TGTGCCAGCAGATTTGACAGGGGGAGTGAGCAGTTCTTC. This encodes CASRFDRGSEQFF.